Sequencing of this T cell receptor beta chain was carried out in a study of blood T cell repertoires in COVID-19. In the study overall: Spain, Italy and the United States supplied samples that represented acute and convalescent COVID-19. T cells, B-cell-depleted T cells, or PBMCs supplied cDNA or gDNA.

Authors' data handling: The authors estimated nucleated cell counts from reference gene primer amplification. TCRdb's table, derived via immunoSEQ multiplex PCR, lists solely in-frame clones and lacks some. The V and J calls and clone size come from that table; D and trimming were worked out from the DNA. The table includes tens of thousands of clones, approximately 82% detected once. The length of the CDR3 is 19 residues. V lost 5 bases to trimming and J lost 4 bases, with 26 bases between them. Germline CDR1 SEHNR, CDR2 FQNEAQ (reference sequence). Sequencing was carried out using peripheral blood. The TCR comes from a man aged 50-60 years with active COVID-19. The gene calls are TRBV7-9 and TRBJ2-2; D remains ambiguous. In DNA, the CDR3 is TGTGCCAGCAGCCCCCCCTCAACGGTCCCCTCTCGATCCACCGGGGAGCTGTTTTTT. Protein product: CASSPPSTVPSRSTGELFF.